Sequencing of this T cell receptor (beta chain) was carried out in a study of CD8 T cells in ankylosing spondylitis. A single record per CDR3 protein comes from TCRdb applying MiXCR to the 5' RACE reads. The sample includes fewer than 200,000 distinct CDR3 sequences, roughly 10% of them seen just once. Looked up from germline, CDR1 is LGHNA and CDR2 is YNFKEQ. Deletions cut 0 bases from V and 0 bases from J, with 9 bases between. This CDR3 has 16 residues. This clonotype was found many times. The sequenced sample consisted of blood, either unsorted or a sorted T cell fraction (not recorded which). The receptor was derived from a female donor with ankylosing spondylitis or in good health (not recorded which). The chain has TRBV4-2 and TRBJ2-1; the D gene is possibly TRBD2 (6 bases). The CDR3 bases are TGTGCCAGCAGCCAAGAGGACGGGAGCTCCTACAATGAGCAGTTCTTC. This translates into CASSQEDGSSYNEQFF.